Given below is one T cell receptor (beta chain) in context. One junction end disagrees with the germline gene, perhaps due to a read error. This sample was included in a study of technical replicates of blood from several donors. Looked up from germline, CDR1 is SSHAT and CDR2 is FNYEAQ (reference sequence). The length of the CDR3 is 15 residues. TCRdb's table, derived via immunoSEQ multiplex PCR, lists solely in-frame clones and lacks some. The sample carries about 99,000 clones, about 96% recorded once. Sequencing was performed on T cells isolated from PBMCs. This chain joins TRBV7-7 and TRBJ1-4; D not resolved. This clonotype was obtained from a human donor in good health. The CDR3, as DNA: TGTGCTAGCAGCTTAGGCGGATCTGGGAATGAAAAACTGTTTTTT. Protein product: CASSLGGSGNEKLFF.